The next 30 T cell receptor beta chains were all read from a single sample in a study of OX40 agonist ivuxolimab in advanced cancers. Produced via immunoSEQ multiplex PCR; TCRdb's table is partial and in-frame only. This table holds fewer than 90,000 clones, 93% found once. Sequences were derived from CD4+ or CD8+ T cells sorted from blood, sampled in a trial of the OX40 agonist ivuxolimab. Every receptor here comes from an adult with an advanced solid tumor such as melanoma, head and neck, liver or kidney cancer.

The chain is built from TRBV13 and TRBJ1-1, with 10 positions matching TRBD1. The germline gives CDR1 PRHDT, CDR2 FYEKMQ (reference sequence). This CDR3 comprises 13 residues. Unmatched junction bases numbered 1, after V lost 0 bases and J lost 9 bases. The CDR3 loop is CASSLGGQGKAFF. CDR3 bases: TGTGCCAGCAGCTTAGGGGGACAGGGGAAAGCTTTCTTT.

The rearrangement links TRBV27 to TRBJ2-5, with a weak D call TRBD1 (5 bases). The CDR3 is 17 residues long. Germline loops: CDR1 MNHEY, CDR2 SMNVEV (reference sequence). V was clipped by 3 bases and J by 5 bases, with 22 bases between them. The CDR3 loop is CASSFSRAGGPSETQYF. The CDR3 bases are TGTGCCAGCAGTTTCAGCAGGGCAGGCGGTCCCAGTGAGACCCAGTACTTC.

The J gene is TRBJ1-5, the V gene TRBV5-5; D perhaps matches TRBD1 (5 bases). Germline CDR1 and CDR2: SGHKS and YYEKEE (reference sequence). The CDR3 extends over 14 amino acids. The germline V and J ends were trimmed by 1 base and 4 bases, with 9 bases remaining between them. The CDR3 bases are TGTGCCAGCAGCTTGAGTAGGGGTAATCAGCCCCAGCATTTT. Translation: CASSLSRGNQPQHF.

This CDR3 is CASSQESGGTAYEQYF. CDR3 DNA sequence: TGCGCCAGCAGCCAAGAGTCGGGGGGGACTGCCTACGAGCAGTACTTC. V is TRBV4-3 and J is TRBJ2-7, with 8 positions matching TRBD2. The germline gives CDR1 LGHNA, CDR2 YSLEER. V shed 0 bases, J shed 2 bases, and the junction held 6 bases outside the gene matches. This CDR3 spans 16 amino acids.

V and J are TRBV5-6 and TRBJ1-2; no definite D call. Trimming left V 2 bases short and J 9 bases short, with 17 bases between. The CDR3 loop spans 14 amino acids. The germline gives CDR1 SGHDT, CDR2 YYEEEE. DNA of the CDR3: TGTGCCAGCAGCTTTGGCCAGGCCACGGGGAGCTACACCTTC. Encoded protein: CASSFGQATGSYTF. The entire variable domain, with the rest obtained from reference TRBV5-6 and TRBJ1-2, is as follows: DAGVTQSPTHLIKTRGQQVTLRCSPKSGHDTVSWYQQALGQGPQFIFQYYEEEERQRGNFPDRFSGHQFPNYSSELNVNALLLGDSALYLCASSFGQATGSYTFGSGTRLTVV.

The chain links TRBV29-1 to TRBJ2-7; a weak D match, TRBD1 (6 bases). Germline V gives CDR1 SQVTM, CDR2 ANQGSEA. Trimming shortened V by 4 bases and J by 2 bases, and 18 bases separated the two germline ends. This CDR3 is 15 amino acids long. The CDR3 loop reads CSVAESWGRTYEQYF. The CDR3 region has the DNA TGCAGCGTTGCGGAGTCTTGGGGGCGAACCTACGAGCAGTACTTC.

In DNA, the CDR3 is TGCGCCAGCAGCCAAGATAGTATCGCTGCGGGGAACACCGGGGAGCTGTTTTTT. Its translation: CASSQDSIAAGNTGELFF. V and J are TRBV4-3 and TRBJ2-2; D possibly corresponds to TRBD2 (5 bases). This CDR3 region has 18 residues. V lost 0 bases, J lost 1 base, and 15 bases lay in between. Germline CDR1 reads LGHNA; CDR2 reads YSLEER.

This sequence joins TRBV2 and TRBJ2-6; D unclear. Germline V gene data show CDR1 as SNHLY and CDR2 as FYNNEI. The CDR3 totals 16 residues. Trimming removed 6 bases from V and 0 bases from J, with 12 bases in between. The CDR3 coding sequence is TGTGCCAGCAGGGGATCTCGCGACTCTGGGGCCAACGTCCTGACTTTC. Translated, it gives CASRGSRDSGANVLTF.

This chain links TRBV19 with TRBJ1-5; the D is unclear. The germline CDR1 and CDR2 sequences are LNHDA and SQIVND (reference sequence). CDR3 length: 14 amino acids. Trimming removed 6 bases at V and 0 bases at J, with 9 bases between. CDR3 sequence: CASSPDDSNQPQHF. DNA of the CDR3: TGTGCCAGTAGCCCAGATGATAGCAATCAGCCCCAGCATTTT.

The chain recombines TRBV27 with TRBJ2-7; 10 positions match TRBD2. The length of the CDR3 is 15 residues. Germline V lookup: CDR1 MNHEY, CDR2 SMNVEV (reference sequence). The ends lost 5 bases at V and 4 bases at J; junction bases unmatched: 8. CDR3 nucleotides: TGTGCCAGCAGTCCAAGCGGGGGGGCCAGTTACGAGCAGTACTTC. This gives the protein CASSPSGGASYEQYF.

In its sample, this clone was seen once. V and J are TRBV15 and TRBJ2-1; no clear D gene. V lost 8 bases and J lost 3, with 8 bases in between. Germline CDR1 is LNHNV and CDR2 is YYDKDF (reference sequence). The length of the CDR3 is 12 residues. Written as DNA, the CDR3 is TGTGCCACCGCCACGGGCTACAATGAGCAGTTCTTC. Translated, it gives CATATGYNEQFF.

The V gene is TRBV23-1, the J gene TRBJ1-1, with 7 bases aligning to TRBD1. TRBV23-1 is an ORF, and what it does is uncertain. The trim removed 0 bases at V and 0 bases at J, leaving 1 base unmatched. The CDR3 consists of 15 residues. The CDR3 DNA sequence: TGCGCCAGCAGTCAATCGGACAGGATGAACACTGAAGCTTTCTTT. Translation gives CASSQSDRMNTEAFF.

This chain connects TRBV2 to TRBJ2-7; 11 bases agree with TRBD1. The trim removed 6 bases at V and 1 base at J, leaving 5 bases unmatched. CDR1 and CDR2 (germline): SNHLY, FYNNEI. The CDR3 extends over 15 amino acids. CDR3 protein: CASSQGQGASYEQYF. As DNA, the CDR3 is TGTGCCAGCAGCCAAGGACAGGGGGCATCCTACGAGCAGTACTTC.

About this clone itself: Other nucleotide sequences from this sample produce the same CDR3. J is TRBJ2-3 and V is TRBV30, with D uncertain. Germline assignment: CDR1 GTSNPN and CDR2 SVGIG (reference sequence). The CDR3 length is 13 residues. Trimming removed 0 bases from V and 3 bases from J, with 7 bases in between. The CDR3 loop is CAWSVLGTDTQYF. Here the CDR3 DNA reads TGTGCCTGGAGTGTGCTCGGTACAGATACGCAGTATTTT.

CDR3 DNA sequence: TGTGCCAGCAGGGAGCCCGGGGGCTACACTGAAGCTTTCTTT. Residues: CASREPGGYTEAFF. The J gene is TRBJ1-1, the V gene TRBV2, with TRBD1 as a possible D gene (6 bases). The CDR3 is 14 residues long. Germline V gene data show CDR1 as SNHLY and CDR2 as FYNNEI. The V gene lost 6 bases and the J gene lost 3 bases, with 14 bases spanning the gap. Full variable domain (missing parts from reference TRBV2 and TRBJ1-1): EPEVTQTPSHQVTQMGQEVILRCVPISNHLYFYWYRQILGQKVEFLVSFYNNEISEKSEIFDDQFSVERPDGSNFTLKIRSTKLEDSAMYFCASREPGGYTEAFFGQGTRLTVV.

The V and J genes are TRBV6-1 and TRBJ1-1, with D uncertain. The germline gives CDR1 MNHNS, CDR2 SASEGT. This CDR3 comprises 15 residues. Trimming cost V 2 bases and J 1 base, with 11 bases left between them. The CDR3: CASSEPGGRNTEAFF. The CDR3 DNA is TGTGCCAGCAGTGAACCAGGAGGCCGGAACACTGAAGCTTTCTTT.

CDR3: CASIQGMSYEQYF. As DNA, the CDR3 is TGTGCCAGCATACAGGGTATGTCCTACGAGCAGTACTTC. The rearrangement uses TRBV2 and TRBJ2-7, with TRBD1 as a possible D gene (6 bases). CDR1 is SNHLY and CDR2 is FYNNEI in the germline V gene. This CDR3 has 13 amino acids. Trimming removed 7 bases from V and 1 base from J, with 11 bases in between. Combining the CDR3 with reference TRBV2 and TRBJ2-7 gives the whole variable domain EPEVTQTPSHQVTQMGQEVILRCVPISNHLYFYWYRQILGQKVEFLVSFYNNEISEKSEIFDDQFSVERPDGSNFTLKIRSTKLEDSAMYFCASIQGMSYEQYFGPGTRLTVT.

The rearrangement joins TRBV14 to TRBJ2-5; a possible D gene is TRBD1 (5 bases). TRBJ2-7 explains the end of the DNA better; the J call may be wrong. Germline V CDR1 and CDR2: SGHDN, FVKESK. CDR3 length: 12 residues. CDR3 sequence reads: CASSQRGYEQYF. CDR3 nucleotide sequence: TGTGCCAGCAGCCAAAGGGGTTACGAGCAGTACTTC.

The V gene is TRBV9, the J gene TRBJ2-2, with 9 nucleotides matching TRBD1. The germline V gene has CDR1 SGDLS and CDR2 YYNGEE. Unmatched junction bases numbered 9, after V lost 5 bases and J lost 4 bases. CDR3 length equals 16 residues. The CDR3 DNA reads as TGTGCCAGCAGACCTCCGGGACAGGGTGTCACCGGGGAGCTGTTTTTT. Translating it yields CASRPPGQGVTGELFF.

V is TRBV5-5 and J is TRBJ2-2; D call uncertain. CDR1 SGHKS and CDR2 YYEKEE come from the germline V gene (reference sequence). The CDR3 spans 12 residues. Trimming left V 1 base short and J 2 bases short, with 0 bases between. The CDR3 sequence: CASSLNTGELFF. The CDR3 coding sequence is TGTGCCAGCAGCTTGAACACCGGGGAGCTGTTTTTT.

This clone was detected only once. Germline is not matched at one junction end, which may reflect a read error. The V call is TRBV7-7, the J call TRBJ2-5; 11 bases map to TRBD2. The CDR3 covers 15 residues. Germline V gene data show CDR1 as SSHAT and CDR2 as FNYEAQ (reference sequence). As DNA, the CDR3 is TGTGCTAGCAGTTCGCTAGCGGGGGGTTGGGAGACCCAGTACTTC. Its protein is CASSSLAGGWETQYF.

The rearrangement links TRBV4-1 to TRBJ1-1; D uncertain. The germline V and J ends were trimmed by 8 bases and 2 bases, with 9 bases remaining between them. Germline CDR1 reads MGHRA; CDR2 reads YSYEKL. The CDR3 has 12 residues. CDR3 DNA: TGCGCCAGCTCGTACGGTAACACTGAAGCTTTCTTT. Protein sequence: CASSYGNTEAFF.

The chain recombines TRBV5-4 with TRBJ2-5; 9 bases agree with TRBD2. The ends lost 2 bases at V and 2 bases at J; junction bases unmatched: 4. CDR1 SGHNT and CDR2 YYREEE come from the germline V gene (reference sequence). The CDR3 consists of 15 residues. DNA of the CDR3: TGTGCCAGCAGCTTATCTAGCGGGGCGCAAGAGACCCAGTACTTC. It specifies CASSLSSGAQETQYF.

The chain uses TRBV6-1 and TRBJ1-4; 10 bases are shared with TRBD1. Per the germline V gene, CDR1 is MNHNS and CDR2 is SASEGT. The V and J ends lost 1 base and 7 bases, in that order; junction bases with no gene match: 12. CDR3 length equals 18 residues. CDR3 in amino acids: CASSEVGQGQRAFEKLFF. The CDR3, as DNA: TGTGCCAGCAGTGAAGTGGGACAGGGGCAGAGGGCCTTTGAAAAACTGTTTTTT.

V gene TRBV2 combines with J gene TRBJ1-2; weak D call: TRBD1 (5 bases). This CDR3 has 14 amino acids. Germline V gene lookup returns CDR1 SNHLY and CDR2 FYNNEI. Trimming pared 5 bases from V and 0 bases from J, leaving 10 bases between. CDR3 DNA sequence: TGTGCCAGCAGTACAGGCTTAACTAACTATGGCTACACCTTC. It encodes CASSTGLTNYGYTF. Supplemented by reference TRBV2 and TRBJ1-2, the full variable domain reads EPEVTQTPSHQVTQMGQEVILRCVPISNHLYFYWYRQILGQKVEFLVSFYNNEISEKSEIFDDQFSVERPDGSNFTLKIRSTKLEDSAMYFCASSTGLTNYGYTFGSGTRLTVV.

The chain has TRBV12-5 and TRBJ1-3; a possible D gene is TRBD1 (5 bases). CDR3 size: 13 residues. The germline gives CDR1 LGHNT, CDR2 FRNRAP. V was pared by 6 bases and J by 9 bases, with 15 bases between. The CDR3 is CASGLQGNSTIYF. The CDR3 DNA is TGTGCTAGTGGCCTCCAGGGAAATAGCACCATATATTTT.

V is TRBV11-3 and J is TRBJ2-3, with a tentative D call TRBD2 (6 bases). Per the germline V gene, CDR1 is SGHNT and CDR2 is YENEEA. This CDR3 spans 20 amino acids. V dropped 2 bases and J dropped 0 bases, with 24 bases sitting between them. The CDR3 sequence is CASSLTSEGTTRTSTDTQYF. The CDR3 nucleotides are TGTGCCAGCAGCTTAACCTCGGAGGGGACGACTCGGACTAGCACAGATACGCAGTATTTT.

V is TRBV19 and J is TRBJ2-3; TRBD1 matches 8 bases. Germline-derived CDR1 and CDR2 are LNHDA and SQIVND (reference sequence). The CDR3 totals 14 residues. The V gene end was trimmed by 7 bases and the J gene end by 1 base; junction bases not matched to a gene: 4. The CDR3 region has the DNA TGTGCCAGTATGGGGGACAGGCGCACAGATACGCAGTATTTT. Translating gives CASMGDRRTDTQYF.

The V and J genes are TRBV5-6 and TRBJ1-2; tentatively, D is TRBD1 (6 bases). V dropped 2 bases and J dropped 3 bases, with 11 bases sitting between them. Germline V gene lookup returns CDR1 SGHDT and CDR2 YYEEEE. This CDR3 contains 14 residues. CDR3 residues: CASSLGGADYGYTF. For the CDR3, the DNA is TGTGCCAGCAGCTTAGGGGGGGCCGACTATGGCTACACCTTC.

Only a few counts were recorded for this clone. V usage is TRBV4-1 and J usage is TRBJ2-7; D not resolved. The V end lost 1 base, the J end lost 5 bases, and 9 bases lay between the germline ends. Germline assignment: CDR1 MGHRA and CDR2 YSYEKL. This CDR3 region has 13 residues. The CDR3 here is CASSQVPGNEQYF. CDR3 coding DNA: TGCGCCAGCAGCCAAGTGCCGGGTAACGAGCAGTACTTC.